Listed here is a single T cell receptor (beta chain). Its antigen is unidentified. The CDR3 totals 13 residues. V lost 4 bases to trimming and J lost 7 bases; unmatched junction nucleotides: 6. Germline V gene sequence: CDR1 SQVTM, CDR2 ANQGSEA. These data originate in a study of T cell responses to AZD1222 COVID-19 vaccine. Regarding the study as a whole: The span of vaccine-associated CD4 TCRs extended across spike, with dominance at 160-218 and 743-854. Regions left unmutated in variants are reportedly the target of nearly half of spike-specific TCRs.

Clones were sequenced by immunoSEQ multiplex PCR, and TCRdb holds only the in-frame ones, with some missing. The sample consists of about 190,000 clones, roughly 92% of them appearing once. The rearrangement links TRBV29-1 to TRBJ2-1, with 8 bases lining up with TRBD2. The receptor's source is an adult in good health. Sequences were derived from peripheral blood, sampled on day 0 of AZD1222 vaccination. CDR3 sequence (DNA): TGCAGCGTTGCGGGGGGGCCGGGTAATGAGCAGTTCTTC. It encodes CSVAGGPGNEQFF.